The rows below give T cell receptor beta chains drawn from one sample of a study of T cells in Graves' hyperthyroidism and ophthalmopathy. A single record per CDR3 protein comes from TCRdb applying MiXCR to the multiplex PCR reads. The sample yields about 530,000 distinct CDR3 sequences, roughly 15% seen once. Material for sequencing was blood. The receptors here all came from a young woman with Graves' ophthalmopathy. CDR3s include the opening cysteine and the closing phenylalanine or tryptophan. D genes are given only for firm matches. Clone size, where shown, is once, few, many, or a class for clones that have expanded.

CDR3 DNA: TGTGCCAGCAGCCCTCTGGCGGCTAGCGGCTCCTACGAGCAGTACTTC
CDR3 protein: CASSPLAASGSYEQYF
J gene: TRBJ2-7
V gene: TRBV6-1
D gene: TRBD2
clone size: -
CDR3 length: 16

CDR3 DNA: TGCGCCAGCTTCGCCGGGACAGACAACACTGAAGCTTTCTTT
CDR3 protein: CASFAGTDNTEAFF
J gene: TRBJ1-1
V gene: TRBV5-1
D gene: TRBD1
clone size: few
CDR3 length: 14

CDR3 DNA: TGCGCCAGCAGCGTGGACTTGGGGGAGCAGTACTTC
CDR3 protein: CASSVDLGEQYF
J gene: TRBJ2-7
V gene: TRBV5-1
D gene: -
clone size: many
CDR3 length: 12

CDR3 DNA: TGTGCCTGGAGTGTCGGAACCTACGAGCAGTACTTC
CDR3 protein: CAWSVGTYEQYF
J gene: TRBJ2-7
V gene: TRBV30
D gene: -
clone size: many
CDR3 length: 12

CDR3 DNA: TGCGCCAGCAGCCAAGATCGAACAGGCTCTACAATGAGGTGGCAGTTCTTC
CDR3 protein: CASSQDRTGSTMRWQFF
J gene: TRBJ2-1
V gene: TRBV4-3
D gene: -
clone size: -
CDR3 length: 17

CDR3 DNA: TGTGCCAGCAGCGAACCCCCTAGCGGGAGGTTCTACAATGAGCAGTTCTTC
CDR3 protein: CASSEPPSGRFYNEQFF
J gene: TRBJ2-1
V gene: TRBV7-2
D gene: TRBD2
clone size: many
CDR3 length: 17

CDR3 DNA: TGCAGTGCTGCCCGGGACAGGGGTTACGAGCAGTACTTC
CDR3 protein: CSAARDRGYEQYF
J gene: TRBJ2-7
V gene: TRBV20-1
D gene: TRBD1
clone size: many
CDR3 length: 13

CDR3 DNA: TGTGCCAGCAGATCAGACAACTACGAGCAGTACTTC
CDR3 protein: CASRSDNYEQYF
J gene: TRBJ2-7
V gene: TRBV27
D gene: -
clone size: few
CDR3 length: 12

CDR3 DNA: TGTGCCAGCAGCTTGCTCGGGAGGGGCGGTGAGCAGTTCTTC
CDR3 protein: CASSLLGRGGEQFF
J gene: TRBJ2-1
V gene: TRBV11-3
D gene: TRBD2
clone size: few
CDR3 length: 14

CDR3 DNA: TGCGCCAGCAGCCTCCGCGGACTAGCGGGTTACAATGAGCAGTTCTTC
CDR3 protein: CASSLRGLAGYNEQFF
J gene: TRBJ2-1
V gene: TRBV4-1
D gene: TRBD2
clone size: few
CDR3 length: 16

CDR3 DNA: TGTGCCAGCAGTCGGGACAGGAGAGGAGATACGCAGTATTTT
CDR3 protein: CASSRDRRGDTQYF
J gene: TRBJ2-3
V gene: TRBV28
D gene: TRBD1
clone size: -
CDR3 length: 14

CDR3 DNA: TGTGCCACCAGATCGACAGTATACAATGAGCAGTTCTTC
CDR3 protein: CATRSTVYNEQFF
J gene: TRBJ2-1
V gene: TRBV24-1
D gene: -
clone size: many
CDR3 length: 13

CDR3 DNA: TGTGCCAGCACAACCCCAGGGCCTAACTATGGCTACACCTTC
CDR3 protein: CASTTPGPNYGYTF
J gene: TRBJ1-2
V gene: TRBV7-9
D gene: -
clone size: -
CDR3 length: 14

CDR3 DNA: TGTGCCAGCAGTTTTGTTCAGGGCATGGACGAGCAGTACTTC
CDR3 protein: CASSFVQGMDEQYF
J gene: TRBJ2-7
V gene: TRBV27
D gene: -
clone size: many
CDR3 length: 14

CDR3 DNA: TGTGCCACCAGCAGAGATACAGGGAACACTGAAGCTTTCTTT
CDR3 protein: CATSRDTGNTEAFF
J gene: TRBJ1-1
V gene: TRBV15
D gene: -
clone size: few
CDR3 length: 14

CDR3 DNA: TGCAGCGTTGTATACGTATTGGGACTAGCGGGAGGAGATAATGAGCAGTTCTTC
CDR3 protein: CSVVYVLGLAGGDNEQFF
J gene: TRBJ2-1
V gene: TRBV29-1
D gene: TRBD2
clone size: many
CDR3 length: 18

CDR3 DNA: TGTGCCATCAGTGAGGCCACTAGCGGGGCTCCTACAGATACGCAGTATTTT
CDR3 protein: CAISEATSGAPTDTQYF
J gene: TRBJ2-3
V gene: TRBV10-3
D gene: TRBD2
clone size: few
CDR3 length: 17

CDR3 DNA: TGTGCCAGCGGTCTGGGGATAGCTAATGAAAAACTGTTTTTT
CDR3 protein: CASGLGIANEKLFF
J gene: TRBJ1-4
V gene: TRBV12-3/TRBV12-4
D gene: -
clone size: many
CDR3 length: 14

CDR3 DNA: TGTGCCTGGAGTGGCATTTTACACTACGAGCAGTACTTC
CDR3 protein: CAWSGILHYEQYF
J gene: TRBJ2-7
V gene: TRBV30
D gene: -
clone size: many
CDR3 length: 13

CDR3 DNA: TGTGCCAGCAGCTTAAGGACGGTCACCTACGAGCAGTACTTC
CDR3 protein: CASSLRTVTYEQYF
J gene: TRBJ2-7
V gene: TRBV13
D gene: -
clone size: many
CDR3 length: 14

CDR3 DNA: TGCGCCAGCAGCGTGGAGTCGGGGGCGCAGAACACTGAAGCTTTCTTT
CDR3 protein: CASSVESGAQNTEAFF
J gene: TRBJ1-1
V gene: TRBV5-1
D gene: -
clone size: many
CDR3 length: 16

CDR3 DNA: TGTGCCAGCAGTGAATCACAGACCTACGAGCAGTACTTC
CDR3 protein: CASSESQTYEQYF
J gene: TRBJ2-7
V gene: TRBV2
D gene: -
clone size: many
CDR3 length: 13

CDR3 DNA: TGTGCCTGGTCCCGAGGGGTTAACTATGGCTACACCTTC
CDR3 protein: CAWSRGVNYGYTF
J gene: TRBJ1-2
V gene: TRBV30
D gene: -
clone size: few
CDR3 length: 13

CDR3 DNA: TGTGCCTGCTCGACAGGGTTCCACGAGCAGTACTTC
CDR3 protein: CACSTGFHEQYF
J gene: TRBJ2-7
V gene: TRBV30
D gene: TRBD1
clone size: -
CDR3 length: 12

CDR3 DNA: TGTGCCAGCAGTTTGGGGGGGATGACAGATACGCAGTATTTT
CDR3 protein: CASSLGGMTDTQYF
J gene: TRBJ2-3
V gene: TRBV12-3/TRBV12-4
D gene: TRBD2
clone size: -
CDR3 length: 14

CDR3 DNA: TGTGCCAGCAGCTCTGAGGGCGGGCCCCGGGATGAGCAGTTCTTC
CDR3 protein: CASSSEGGPRDEQFF
J gene: TRBJ2-1
V gene: TRBV11-3
D gene: -
clone size: -
CDR3 length: 15

CDR3 DNA: TGTGCCAGCAGCTCATCAAGGCTAGCGGGAGTATGGACAGATACGCAGTATTTT
CDR3 protein: CASSSSRLAGVWTDTQYF
J gene: TRBJ2-3
V gene: TRBV7-2
D gene: TRBD2
clone size: many
CDR3 length: 18

CDR3 DNA: TGTGCCAGCAGAACCTCTAGCGCAAGATACAATGAGCAGTTCTTC
CDR3 protein: CASRTSSARYNEQFF
J gene: TRBJ2-1
V gene: TRBV7-2
D gene: -
clone size: few
CDR3 length: 15

CDR3 DNA: TGTGCCAGCAGTCGGGACAGGGGATACGGCTACACCTTC
CDR3 protein: CASSRDRGYGYTF
J gene: TRBJ1-2
V gene: TRBV28
D gene: TRBD1
clone size: many
CDR3 length: 13

CDR3 DNA: TGTGCCAGCAGTTACCAAACCGGGTCCCGCTACGAGCAGTACTTC
CDR3 protein: CASSYQTGSRYEQYF
J gene: TRBJ2-7
V gene: TRBV12-3/TRBV12-4
D gene: -
clone size: many
CDR3 length: 15

CDR3 DNA: TGTGCCAGCAGCTTGACAGGGATCAATGAGCAGTTCTTC
CDR3 protein: CASSLTGINEQFF
J gene: TRBJ2-1
V gene: TRBV7-3
D gene: TRBD1
clone size: many
CDR3 length: 13

CDR3 DNA: TGCGCCAGCAGCCTAGTCCAATGGCCTGGGGATTCACCCCTCCACTTT
CDR3 protein: CASSLVQWPGDSPLHF
J gene: TRBJ1-6
V gene: TRBV4-1
D gene: -
clone size: few
CDR3 length: 16

CDR3 DNA: TGTGCCAGCAGCTCTAAACTGTACCGGGACAGACAAGAGACCCAGTACTTC
CDR3 protein: CASSSKLYRDRQETQYF
J gene: TRBJ2-5
V gene: TRBV14
D gene: TRBD1
clone size: -
CDR3 length: 17

CDR3 DNA: TGTGCCTGGAGGACACCCGCTAACTATGGCTACACCTTC
CDR3 protein: CAWRTPANYGYTF
J gene: TRBJ1-2
V gene: TRBV30
D gene: -
clone size: many
CDR3 length: 13

CDR3 DNA: TGTGCCAGCACTCGAGACGACAGGGATTCCTACGAGCAGTACTTC
CDR3 protein: CASTRDDRDSYEQYF
J gene: TRBJ2-7
V gene: TRBV28
D gene: TRBD1
clone size: many
CDR3 length: 15

CDR3 DNA: TGTGCCAGTACAACAGGGGAAGCTTCCGAGCAGTACTTC
CDR3 protein: CASTTGEASEQYF
J gene: TRBJ2-7
V gene: TRBV27
D gene: TRBD1
clone size: many
CDR3 length: 13

CDR3 DNA: TGCAGTGCTAGAAGCGGGAGCTCCTATAATTCACCCCTCCACTTT
CDR3 protein: CSARSGSSYNSPLHF
J gene: TRBJ1-6
V gene: TRBV20-1
D gene: -
clone size: few
CDR3 length: 15

CDR3 DNA: TGTGCCAGCAGGATGACAGGGTTCACTGAAGCTTTCTTT
CDR3 protein: CASRMTGFTEAFF
J gene: TRBJ1-1
V gene: TRBV6-1
D gene: TRBD1
clone size: many
CDR3 length: 13

CDR3 DNA: TGCGCCAGCAGCGGAGGGACTAGCGGGAGGCAGGACCTGAGGGGGAATGAGCAGTTCTTC
CDR3 protein: CASSGGTSGRQDLRGNEQFF
J gene: TRBJ2-1
V gene: TRBV5-1
D gene: TRBD2
clone size: -
CDR3 length: 20

CDR3 DNA: TGTGCCAGCATTAAAAAGGGACAGGCTAACTATGGCTACACCTTC
CDR3 protein: CASIKKGQANYGYTF
J gene: TRBJ1-2
V gene: TRBV2
D gene: TRBD1
clone size: -
CDR3 length: 15

CDR3 DNA: TGTGCCAGTAGTATAGGGACAGTGCGGAGCGAGCAGTACTTC
CDR3 protein: CASSIGTVRSEQYF
J gene: TRBJ2-7
V gene: TRBV19
D gene: -
clone size: few
CDR3 length: 14

CDR3 DNA: TGTGCCAGCAGTGATCGACTAGCGGGCCAATACAATGAGCAGTTCTTC
CDR3 protein: CASSDRLAGQYNEQFF
J gene: TRBJ2-1
V gene: TRBV25-1
D gene: TRBD2
clone size: -
CDR3 length: 16

CDR3 DNA: TGTGCCAGCAGCTCCCCCGGCGAAGGGGAGACCCAGTACTTC
CDR3 protein: CASSSPGEGETQYF
J gene: TRBJ2-5
V gene: TRBV7-9
D gene: -
clone size: many
CDR3 length: 14

CDR3 DNA: TGCGCCAGCAGCTTGGGCCACAGGGGGCTCGGCACTGAAGCTTTCTTT
CDR3 protein: CASSLGHRGLGTEAFF
J gene: TRBJ1-1
V gene: TRBV5-1
D gene: TRBD1
clone size: many
CDR3 length: 16

CDR3 DNA: TGCAGCGTTGAAGAAGTTGGGGAGGGAAAACTGTTTTTT
CDR3 protein: CSVEEVGEGKLFF
J gene: TRBJ1-4
V gene: TRBV29-1
D gene: -
clone size: -
CDR3 length: 13

CDR3 DNA: TGTGCCAGCAGTTATGCAGCCAATCAGCCCCAGCATTTT
CDR3 protein: CASSYAANQPQHF
J gene: TRBJ1-5
V gene: TRBV6-2/TRBV6-3
D gene: -
clone size: -
CDR3 length: 13

CDR3 DNA: TGCAGCGTTGAAGAAGACAGGGGCTACGAGCAGTACTTC
CDR3 protein: CSVEEDRGYEQYF
J gene: TRBJ2-7
V gene: TRBV29-1
D gene: TRBD1
clone size: -
CDR3 length: 13

CDR3 DNA: TGTGCCAGCAGTTACTCGTTCCCTAGTGACGAGCAGTACTTC
CDR3 protein: CASSYSFPSDEQYF
J gene: TRBJ2-7
V gene: TRBV6-6
D gene: -
clone size: many
CDR3 length: 14

CDR3 DNA: TGCGCCAGCAGCTCAACAGGGACGAACACTGAAGCTTTCTTT
CDR3 protein: CASSSTGTNTEAFF
J gene: TRBJ1-1
V gene: TRBV5-1
D gene: -
clone size: -
CDR3 length: 14

CDR3 DNA: TGTGCCAGCATCAAACGGGACAGGGAGGACACCGGGGAGCTGTTTTTT
CDR3 protein: CASIKRDREDTGELFF
J gene: TRBJ2-2
V gene: TRBV6-1
D gene: TRBD1
clone size: many
CDR3 length: 16

CDR3 DNA: TGTGCCAGTAGTAAAACCCGGGGGAACTATGGCTACACCTTC
CDR3 protein: CASSKTRGNYGYTF
J gene: TRBJ1-2
V gene: TRBV19
D gene: -
clone size: few
CDR3 length: 14

CDR3 DNA: TGTGCCAGCAGCCAAGACCCCGGTCCTGGGACTGAAGCTTTCTTT
CDR3 protein: CASSQDPGPGTEAFF
J gene: TRBJ1-1
V gene: TRBV3-1
D gene: -
clone size: many
CDR3 length: 15

CDR3 DNA: TGTGCCAGCAGCTGGCCCGGATCCGAGCAGTACTTC
CDR3 protein: CASSWPGSEQYF
J gene: TRBJ2-7
V gene: TRBV7-9
D gene: -
clone size: few
CDR3 length: 12

CDR3 DNA: TGCGCCAGCAGCGGTGGCAGCGGGACCGACCCTAACTATGGCTACACCTTC
CDR3 protein: CASSGGSGTDPNYGYTF
J gene: TRBJ1-2
V gene: TRBV5-1
D gene: -
clone size: few
CDR3 length: 17

CDR3 DNA: TGTGCCAGCAGTTCGAAGAGGGGCTACACCTTC
CDR3 protein: CASSSKRGYTF
J gene: TRBJ1-2
V gene: TRBV28
D gene: -
clone size: -
CDR3 length: 11

CDR3 DNA: TGTGCCAGCAGTCCGGCCCGGATTAACCCGTGGCGGCAGCAGTACTTC
CDR3 protein: CASSPARINPWRQQYF
J gene: TRBJ2-7
V gene: TRBV6-1
D gene: -
clone size: few
CDR3 length: 16

CDR3 DNA: TGTGCCAGCAGCTTAGAAAATATCGGATACCAGCCCCAGCATTTT
CDR3 protein: CASSLENIGYQPQHF
J gene: TRBJ1-5
V gene: TRBV7-2
D gene: -
clone size: few
CDR3 length: 15

CDR3 DNA: TGTGCCAGCAGCTTTCGAGGTGGGAGTTCACCCCTCCACTTT
CDR3 protein: CASSFRGGSSPLHF
J gene: TRBJ1-6
V gene: TRBV5-6
D gene: -
clone size: -
CDR3 length: 14

CDR3 DNA: TGCGCCAGCAAGGCCAGGGGGCTGGGTGAAGCTTTCTTT
CDR3 protein: CASKARGLGEAFF
J gene: TRBJ1-1
V gene: TRBV5-1
D gene: TRBD1
clone size: once
CDR3 length: 13

CDR3 DNA: TGTGCCAGCAGCCCCCGGGGGCCGTGGATCTCGAACACCGGGGAGCTGTTTTTT
CDR3 protein: CASSPRGPWISNTGELFF
J gene: TRBJ2-2
V gene: TRBV9
D gene: -
clone size: few
CDR3 length: 18